This T cell receptor beta chain was profiled in a study of blood T cell repertoires in COVID-19. Original handling: Estimation of nucleated cell counts relied on the amplification of reference gene primers. TCRdb keeps only in-frame clones here, not all; method: immunoSEQ multiplex PCR. Clone size and the V and J calls come from that table; the DNA yielded D and trimming. The repertoire consists of around 140,000 clones, with around three quarters occurring once and the leading ten covering approximately 16%. The CDR3 has 15 residues. Germline V gene sequence: CDR1 SGHVS, CDR2 FQNEAQ. V shed 3 bases and J 5 bases; nucleotides not matched to a gene: 7.

The receptor was derived from a man aged 45-65 years with acute or convalescent COVID-19. The rearrangement joins TRBV7-8 to TRBJ2-5, with TRBD2 matching over 9 bases. The sample consisted of peripheral blood. The CDR3 here is CASSFGLAGKETQYF. The DNA for the CDR3 is TGTGCCAGCAGCTTTGGCCTAGCGGGGAAGGAGACCCAGTACTTC.